The rows below give T cell receptor beta chains drawn from one sample of a study of immune evolution from preneoplasia to lung adenocarcinoma. The method was immunoSEQ multiplex PCR; TCRdb's version includes in-frame clones alone and lacks a portion of them. The sample carries tens of thousands of clones, under 85% recorded once. Specimen: FFPE invasive lung adenocarcinoma tissue. The origin of the receptors is a person in their sixties with lung adenocarcinoma. CDR3s include the opening cysteine and the closing phenylalanine or tryptophan. D genes are given only for firm matches. Some rows mark clone size as missing; the rest say once, few, many or name a class of expanded clone.

j_gene: TRBJ2-7; abundance: few; d_gene: TRBD1; v_gene: TRBV4-2; CDR3aa: CASSFRTGEAYEQYF; CDR3nt: TGTGCCAGCAGCTTTCGGACAGGAGAAGCCTACGAGCAGTACTTC
j_gene: TRBJ2-7; abundance: .; d_gene: .; v_gene: TRBV18; CDR3aa: CASSPQYEQYF; CDR3nt: TGTGCCAGCTCACCACAGTACGAGCAGTACTTC
j_gene: TRBJ1-1; abundance: .; d_gene: TRBD1; v_gene: TRBV28; CDR3aa: CASPPGTGGTNTEAFF; CDR3nt: TGTGCCAGCCCCCCTGGGACAGGGGGAACCAACACTGAAGCTTTCTTT
j_gene: TRBJ2-5; abundance: .; d_gene: .; v_gene: TRBV27; CDR3aa: CARSYPEETQYF; CDR3nt: TGTGCCAGGAGCTACCCAGAAGAGACCCAGTACTTC
j_gene: TRBJ2-3; abundance: .; d_gene: TRBD1; v_gene: TRBV27; CDR3aa: CASSLPGTGATDTQYF; CDR3nt: TGTGCCAGCAGTTTACCTGGGACAGGTGCCACAGATACGCAGTATTTT
j_gene: TRBJ2-2; abundance: .; d_gene: .; v_gene: TRBV15; CDR3aa: CATSGARGTGELFF; CDR3nt: TGTGCCACCAGCGGGGCGAGGGGGACCGGGGAGCTGTTTTTT
j_gene: TRBJ2-1; abundance: few; d_gene: TRBD1; v_gene: TRBV28; CDR3aa: CASSTPRDRGLDNEQFF; CDR3nt: TGTGCCAGCAGTACCCCCCGGGACAGGGGTCTCGACAATGAGCAGTTCTTC
j_gene: TRBJ2-1; abundance: .; d_gene: .; v_gene: TRBV5-1; CDR3aa: CASSLGSFNNEQFF; CDR3nt: TGCGCCAGCAGCTTGGGCTCCTTTAACAATGAGCAGTTCTTC
j_gene: TRBJ2-5; abundance: once; d_gene: .; v_gene: TRBV19; CDR3aa: CASSRTRTPGETQYF; CDR3nt: TGTGCCAGTAGCAGAACTCGGACACCTGGGGAGACCCAGTACTTC
j_gene: TRBJ1-1; abundance: .; d_gene: .; v_gene: TRBV11-2; CDR3aa: CASSFDRNTEAFF; CDR3nt: TGTGCCAGCAGCTTCGACAGAAACACTGAAGCTTTCTTT
j_gene: TRBJ1-3; abundance: .; d_gene: .; v_gene: TRBV6-5; CDR3aa: CASSTVSGNTIYF; CDR3nt: TGTGCCAGCAGTACGGTCTCTGGAAACACCATATATTTT
j_gene: TRBJ1-5; abundance: .; d_gene: .; v_gene: TRBV4-1; CDR3aa: CASSQDRTQGNQPQHF; CDR3nt: TGCGCCAGCAGCCAAGATAGGACGCAAGGCAATCAGCCCCAGCATTTT
j_gene: TRBJ2-1; abundance: .; d_gene: TRBD2; v_gene: TRBV27; CDR3aa: CASSPLGSGTYNEQFF; CDR3nt: TGTGCCAGCAGTCCCCTCGGTAGCGGGACTTACAATGAGCAGTTCTTC
j_gene: TRBJ2-6; abundance: .; d_gene: .; v_gene: TRBV11-3; CDR3aa: CASSLGRGSGSGANVLTF; CDR3nt: TGTGCCAGCAGCTTAGGGAGGGGTTCGGGATCTGGGGCCAACGTCCTGACTTTC
j_gene: TRBJ2-1; abundance: .; d_gene: .; v_gene: TRBV20-1; CDR3aa: CSASLNEQFF; CDR3nt: TGCAGTGCTAGTCTTAATGAGCAGTTCTTC
j_gene: TRBJ1-1; abundance: .; d_gene: .; v_gene: TRBV5-4; CDR3aa: CASSLAQATTEAFF; CDR3nt: TGTGCCAGCAGCTTGGCTCAGGCTACCACTGAAGCTTTCTTT
j_gene: TRBJ2-1; abundance: .; d_gene: TRBD2; v_gene: TRBV28; CDR3aa: CASSYLAGGPYNEQFF; CDR3nt: TGTGCCAGCAGTTACTTAGCGGGAGGGCCCTACAATGAGCAGTTCTTC
j_gene: TRBJ2-1; abundance: .; d_gene: .; v_gene: TRBV29-1; CDR3aa: CSVEGGAVSNDEQFF; CDR3nt: TGCAGCGTTGAAGGCGGGGCCGTAAGCAACGATGAGCAGTTCTTC
j_gene: TRBJ2-1; abundance: .; d_gene: TRBD2; v_gene: TRBV28; CDR3aa: CASTLTGRRNEQFF; CDR3nt: TGTGCCAGCACCTTAACCGGGAGGAGGAATGAGCAGTTCTTC
j_gene: TRBJ2-7; abundance: .; d_gene: TRBD1; v_gene: TRBV18; CDR3aa: CASSPPNGQGAGEQYF; CDR3nt: TGTGCCAGCTCACCACCAAATGGACAGGGGGCAGGAGAGCAGTACTTC
j_gene: TRBJ1-1; abundance: .; d_gene: .; v_gene: TRBV7-2; CDR3aa: CASSFRGGDTEAFF; CDR3nt: TGTGCCAGCAGCTTTAGGGGTGGGGACACTGAAGCTTTCTTT
j_gene: TRBJ2-3; abundance: .; d_gene: .; v_gene: TRBV5-1; CDR3aa: CASARSTDTQYF; CDR3nt: TGCGCCAGCGCCAGGTCCACAGATACGCAGTATTTT
j_gene: TRBJ2-2; abundance: .; d_gene: TRBD1; v_gene: TRBV7-9; CDR3aa: CASSLGQGAFGELFF; CDR3nt: TGTGCCAGCAGCCTAGGACAGGGGGCTTTCGGGGAGCTGTTTTTT
j_gene: TRBJ2-2; abundance: .; d_gene: .; v_gene: TRBV30; CDR3aa: CAWSGRVHGELFF; CDR3nt: TGTGCCTGGAGTGGGAGGGTACACGGGGAGCTGTTTTTT
j_gene: TRBJ2-7; abundance: .; d_gene: TRBD2; v_gene: TRBV6-6; CDR3aa: CASSYHNSGGGYEQYF; CDR3nt: TGTGCCAGCAGTTACCATAATAGCGGGGGGGGCTACGAGCAGTACTTC
j_gene: TRBJ1-1; abundance: .; d_gene: .; v_gene: TRBV27; CDR3aa: CASRGPVGTEAFF; CDR3nt: TGTGCCAGCCGGGGACCGGTGGGCACTGAAGCTTTCTTT
j_gene: TRBJ2-2; abundance: .; d_gene: .; v_gene: TRBV7-6; CDR3aa: CASSLDNFNTEELFF; CDR3nt: TGTGCCAGCAGCTTAGATAATTTCAACACCGAGGAGCTGTTTTTT
j_gene: TRBJ2-1; abundance: .; d_gene: TRBD2; v_gene: TRBV7-2; CDR3aa: CASSPLGLAGGFREQFF; CDR3nt: TGTGCCAGCAGCCCGCTGGGACTAGCGGGAGGGTTCCGTGAGCAGTTCTTC
j_gene: TRBJ2-2; abundance: .; d_gene: .; v_gene: TRBV7-2; CDR3aa: CASSSYSGRELFF; CDR3nt: TGTGCCAGCAGCTCCTATTCTGGTCGGGAGCTGTTTTTT
j_gene: TRBJ2-7; abundance: .; d_gene: .; v_gene: TRBV28; CDR3aa: CASTHRGSSYEQYF; CDR3nt: TGTGCCAGCACCCATAGGGGGAGCTCCTACGAGCAGTACTTC
j_gene: TRBJ2-6; abundance: few; d_gene: TRBD1; v_gene: TRBV29-1; CDR3aa: CSVPQGEYFSGANVLTF; CDR3nt: TGCAGCGTGCCACAGGGGGAGTATTTCTCTGGGGCCAACGTCCTGACTTTC
j_gene: TRBJ2-7; abundance: .; d_gene: .; v_gene: TRBV10-2; CDR3aa: CASSRDLSSYEQYF; CDR3nt: TGCGCCAGCAGCCGGGACCTCAGCTCCTACGAGCAGTACTTC
j_gene: TRBJ1-3; abundance: .; d_gene: TRBD1; v_gene: TRBV6-5; CDR3aa: CASSQQGTGWYTIYF; CDR3nt: TGTGCCAGCAGTCAGCAGGGGACAGGGTGGTACACCATATATTTT
j_gene: TRBJ1-1; abundance: .; d_gene: .; v_gene: TRBV19; CDR3aa: CASMNSRQNTEAFF; CDR3nt: TGTGCCAGTATGAACAGCCGACAAAACACTGAAGCTTTCTTT
j_gene: TRBJ1-4; abundance: .; d_gene: .; v_gene: TRBV28; CDR3aa: CASRKATEGEKLFF; CDR3nt: TGTGCCAGCAGGAAGGCCACGGAGGGAGAAAAACTGTTTTTT
j_gene: TRBJ2-3; abundance: .; d_gene: .; v_gene: TRBV7-2; CDR3aa: CASGSGGGLDTQYF; CDR3nt: TGTGCCAGCGGCTCCGGAGGAGGACTAGATACGCAGTATTTT
j_gene: TRBJ1-1; abundance: .; d_gene: TRBD1; v_gene: TRBV18; CDR3aa: CASSPWTGALNTEAFF; CDR3nt: TGTGCCAGCTCACCATGGACAGGGGCCCTGAACACTGAAGCTTTCTTT
j_gene: TRBJ1-5; abundance: .; d_gene: .; v_gene: TRBV6-5; CDR3aa: CASSPWGGDQPQHF; CDR3nt: TGTGCCAGCAGCCCGTGGGGGGGCGATCAGCCCCAGCATTTT
j_gene: TRBJ2-5; abundance: .; d_gene: .; v_gene: TRBV2; CDR3aa: CASRREQAGRETQYF; CDR3nt: TGTGCCAGCAGGAGAGAGCAGGCAGGGAGGGAGACCCAGTACTTC
j_gene: TRBJ2-7; abundance: .; d_gene: .; v_gene: TRBV7-9; CDR3aa: CASSENPGPEQYF; CDR3nt: TGTGCCAGCAGCGAAAACCCAGGGCCCGAGCAGTACTTC
j_gene: TRBJ2-1; abundance: few; d_gene: .; v_gene: TRBV5-1; CDR3aa: CASSTSGAVVWDEQFF; CDR3nt: TGCGCCAGCAGCACCTCAGGGGCCGTTGTGTGGGATGAGCAGTTCTTC
j_gene: TRBJ2-1; abundance: once; d_gene: TRBD2; v_gene: TRBV12-5; CDR3aa: CASGLVWGLSKTRTSYNEQFF; CDR3nt: TGTGCTAGTGGTTTGGTCTGGGGACTATCTAAAACCAGAACCTCCTACAATGAGCAGTTCTTC